These T cell receptor beta chains were read from a single sample in a study of T cells expressing NK-cell markers. No DNA is given; TCRdb re-called the 5' RACE reads and lists each CDR3 protein once. This repertoire includes 550,000 to 600,000 distinct CDR3 sequences. Sequencing was performed on blood T cells: a sorted CD56 or NKG2C T cell subset, CD4+ or CD8+ T cells, or bulk PBMC T cells (not recorded which). Receptors were obtained from a man aged 18 to 29 in good health. Each CDR3 is given with its conserved first and last residue. The order of the fields is J gene, V gene, CDR3 protein.

J: TRBJ1-1
V: TRBV7-8
CDR3: CASSLGPATGWVPEAFF

J: TRBJ2-1
V: TRBV5-1
CDR3: CASSLGGAGEEQFF

J: TRBJ1-2
V: TRBV12-3/TRBV12-4
CDR3: CASSLAWDRGSRYGYTF

J: TRBJ2-5
V: TRBV5-4
CDR3: CASRAGTSGSWETQYF

J: TRBJ2-7
V: TRBV6-2/TRBV6-3
CDR3: CASSYSTAVTYEQYF

J: TRBJ1-3
V: TRBV9
CDR3: CASSVAVSGNTIYF

J: TRBJ1-2
V: TRBV15
CDR3: CATSRDFMPSYGYTF

J: TRBJ2-1
V: TRBV29-1
CDR3: CSAGTSGSPDDNEQFF

J: TRBJ2-2
V: TRBV24-1
CDR3: CATSDNTGNAGELFF

J: TRBJ2-6
V: TRBV12-3/TRBV12-4
CDR3: CASSPLWGGAAGANVLTF

J: TRBJ2-7
V: TRBV7-2
CDR3: CASSAEGLEQYF

J: TRBJ2-1
V: TRBV28
CDR3: CASSPAPRPGRYEQFF

J: TRBJ2-7
V: TRBV28
CDR3: CATQGFGEQYF

J: TRBJ2-2
V: TRBV6-5
CDR3: CASRHPTGSKDTGELFF

J: TRBJ2-3
V: TRBV30
CDR3: CAWSVSGSTDTQYF

J: TRBJ2-1
V: TRBV5-1
CDR3: CASQPPNRNEQFF